These 4 T cell receptor beta chains originate from one sample sequenced in a study of identical twins. One entry per CDR3 protein results from TCRdb running MiXCR on the 5' RACE reads. Counted here are 750,000 to 950,000 distinct CDR3 sequences, roughly 12% occurring once; the ten biggest clones make up around 1.6%. The sample was also linked to a second study, of yellow fever vaccine responses in identical twins.

Input material: PBMCs. These receptors were obtained from a woman aged 18-29 years in good health.

The chain has TRBV4-1 and TRBJ2-3; 7 bases line up with TRBD2. The germline V gene has CDR1 MGHRA and CDR2 YSYEKL. V dropped 7 bases and J dropped 6; count of bases not matched to a gene: 10. The CDR3 has 14 amino acids. This CDR3 is CASTERDYVDTQYF. The CDR3 DNA reads TGCGCCAGCACCGAGCGGGACTACGTTGATACGCAGTATTTT.

This clonotype occurred a few times. The chain combines TRBV11-1 with TRBJ2-1; weak D call: TRBD2 (7 bases). The V and J ends lost 3 bases and 0 bases respectively, with 12 bases between them. Germline V gene sequence: CDR1 SGHAT, CDR2 FQDESV (reference sequence). The CDR3 spans 16 residues. The CDR3 loop is CASSLFRGASYNEQFF. CDR3 in DNA: TGTGCCAGCAGCTTGTTCCGGGGGGCCTCCTACAATGAGCAGTTCTTC. Drawing the rest from reference TRBV11-1 and TRBJ2-1, the complete variable domain is EAEVAQSPRYKITEKSQAVAFWCDPISGHATLYWYRQILGQGPELLVQFQDESVVDDSQLPKDRFSAERLKGVDSTLKIQPAELGDSAMYLCASSLFRGASYNEQFFGPGTRLTVL.

In this sample, this clonotype turned up a few times. This chain connects TRBV5-1 to TRBJ2-5, with 8 nucleotides matching TRBD2. The CDR3 is made up of 14 amino acids. Germline-derived CDR1 and CDR2 are SGHRS and YFSETQ. Losses at the gene ends were 4 bases for V and 5 bases for J; bases not matched to a gene: 7. CDR3 in DNA: TGCGCCAGCAGCGAGGGACTAGTGGGGGAGACCCAGTACTTC. Protein: CASSEGLVGETQYF. The full variable domain, in which reference TRBV5-1 and TRBJ2-5 provide the parts outside the CDR3, is KAGVTQTPRYLIKTRGQQVTLSCSPISGHRSVSWYQQTPGQGLQFLFEYFSETQRNKGNFPGRFSGRQFSNSRSEMNVSTLELGDSALYLCASSEGLVGETQYFGPGTRLLVL.

The rearrangement uses TRBV12-3 or TRBV12-4 and TRBJ2-7; possible D gene TRBD1, 5 bases. The CDR3 consists of 13 residues. The V and J ends lost 3 bases and 6 bases respectively, with 12 bases between them. CDR3 residues: CASSFQGFSEQYF. CDR3 nucleotides: TGTGCCAGCAGTTTTCAGGGTTTCTCCGAGCAGTACTTC.